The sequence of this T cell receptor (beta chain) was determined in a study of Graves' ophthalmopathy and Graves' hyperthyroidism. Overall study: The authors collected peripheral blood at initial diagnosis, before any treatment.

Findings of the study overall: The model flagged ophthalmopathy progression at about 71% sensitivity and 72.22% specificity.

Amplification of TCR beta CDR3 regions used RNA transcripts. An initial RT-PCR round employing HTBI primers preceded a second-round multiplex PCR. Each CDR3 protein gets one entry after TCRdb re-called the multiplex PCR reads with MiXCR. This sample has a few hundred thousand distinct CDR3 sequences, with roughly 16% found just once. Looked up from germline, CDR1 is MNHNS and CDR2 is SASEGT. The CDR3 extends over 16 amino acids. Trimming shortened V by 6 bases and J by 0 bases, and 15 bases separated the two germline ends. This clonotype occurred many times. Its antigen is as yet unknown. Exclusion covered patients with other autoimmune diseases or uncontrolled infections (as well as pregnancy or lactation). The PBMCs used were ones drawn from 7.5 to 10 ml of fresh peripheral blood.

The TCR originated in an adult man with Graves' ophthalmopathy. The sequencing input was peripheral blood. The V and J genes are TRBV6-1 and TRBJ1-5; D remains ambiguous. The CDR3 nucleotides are TGTGCCAGCAGCCAGCGGGGAGTGAGTAGCAATCAGCCCCAGCATTTT. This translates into CASSQRGVSSNQPQHF.